These T cell receptor beta chains were read from a single sample in a study of human T cells and chemical hapten exposure. MiXCR, run by TCRdb on the RACE reads, gives a single entry per CDR3 protein. The table shows about 70,000 distinct CDR3 sequences, with approximately 9.4% occurring only once. Specimen: whole blood, collected in connection with sensitization to the hapten diphenylcyclopropenone (DPC). All receptors derive from a woman aged 40 to 55 with alopecia areata. Some clones in this sample may be carry-over from other donors' samples. Both conserved end residues are part of each CDR3. Clone size appears in some rows only: once, few, many, or a class for an expanded clone.

v_call	clone_size	j_call	cdr3_aa
TRBV5-6	many	TRBJ1-2	CASSPRIGGYTF
TRBV11-2	few	TRBJ1-2	CASSPLEGFNGYTF
TRBV12-3/TRBV12-4	NA	TRBJ1-5	CASSFKGHQNSNQPQHF
TRBV6-2/TRBV6-3	NA	TRBJ1-1	CASSFSGGETEAFF
TRBV7-9	many	TRBJ2-1	CASSLPLGTGVFNEQFF
TRBV28	many	TRBJ1-1	CASSLGPRQAFF
TRBV7-8	NA	TRBJ2-5	CASTRGETQYF
TRBV7-8	many	TRBJ2-3	CASSLNPDTQYF
TRBV7-2	few	TRBJ1-2	CASSFRANYGYTF
TRBV29-1	few	TRBJ2-4	CSVEVGRSQYF
TRBV12-3/TRBV12-4	many	TRBJ1-6	CASSPGGSSYNSPLHF
TRBV9	NA	TRBJ2-1	CASSVRYGGGAHNEQFF
TRBV12-3/TRBV12-4	many	TRBJ1-4	CASSGGRLNEKLFF
TRBV7-6	few	TRBJ2-3	CASSVDSHTQYF
TRBV2	few	TRBJ2-7	CASSDTFGAKQYF
TRBV7-2	NA	TRBJ1-2	CASSLHWRGSYGYTF
TRBV2	many	TRBJ2-3	CARESRDRGTDTQYF
TRBV5-3	few	TRBJ1-5	CARSFGQVMVQPQHF
TRBV20-1	NA	TRBJ2-1	CSARGTSSYNEQFF
TRBV10-3	NA	TRBJ2-7	CAIGATEGSYEQYF
TRBV11-2	many	TRBJ2-1	CASSPRPTSGGANEQFF
TRBV4-3	many	TRBJ1-6	CASSQGEGGTLHF
TRBV25-1	many	TRBJ2-7	CASSESGSGGSGEQYF
TRBV7-9	NA	TRBJ2-7	CASSLEAGNYEQYF
TRBV27	many	TRBJ2-1	CASSLIAGSYNEQFF
TRBV4-3	many	TRBJ2-3	CASSQVKGSEADTQYF
TRBV4-2	many	TRBJ2-7	CASSQDIGGAGRLYEQYF
TRBV29-1	NA	TRBJ2-4	CSVGDHLAKNIQYF
TRBV7-2	few	TRBJ2-6	CASSARTGANVLTF
TRBV7-9	NA	TRBJ1-2	CASSANRALFEYGYTF
TRBV30	NA	TRBJ2-3	CAWTGSSTDTQYF